This TCR beta chain derives from a study of early T cells in non-severe SARS-CoV-2 infection. Study-level background: Chains were unpaired, as sequencing was done on bulk RNA from unsorted whole blood. Overall study findings and caveats: Matches to VDJdb favored anti-spike CD8 responses and missed private and CD4 specificities.

cDNA molecules, individually, were tagged with unique molecular identifiers. TCRdb redid the calling of the 5' RACE reads with MiXCR, one entry per CDR3 protein. Altogether 60,000 to 75,000 distinct CDR3 sequences are present, approximately 4.5% being singletons, with the ten largest covering about 3.6%. Germline CDR1 SGHAT, CDR2 FQNNGV. The V gene lost 5 bases and the J gene lost 6 bases, with 16 bases spanning the gap. The CDR3 is 15 residues long. This clonotype came up many times. The antigen is not known. V and J are TRBV11-2 and TRBJ1-4; D is ambiguous. This clonotype was sampled from an adult who was a healthcare worker with PCR-confirmed SARS-CoV-2 infection or an uninfected control (not recorded which). The donor label of this sample is uncertain. The specimen was whole blood, collected at baseline. This chain's CDR3 is CASSRAGRVDEKLFF. CDR3 DNA: TGTGCCAGCAGCCGGGCGGGAAGGGTGGATGAAAAACTGTTTTTT. The whole variable domain, remainder taken from reference TRBV11-2 and TRBJ1-4, is EAGVAQSPRYKIIEKRQSVAFWCNPISGHATLYWYQQILGQGPKLLIQFQNNGVVDDSQLPKDRFSAERLKGVDSTLKIQPAKLEDSAVYLCASSRAGRVDEKLFFGSGTQLSVL.